Following are 26 T cell receptor beta chains from one sample sequenced in a study of T cell responses to AZD1222 COVID-19 vaccine (dated by TCRdb to the early 2020s). Libraries were made using the immunoSEQ multiplex PCR assay. Here the immuneACCESS table is served through TCRdb, limited to in-frame sequences with V and J called. Missing clones are a known gap in these copies; in checked studies unresolved V genes cover under half, and the rest lacks a known reason. This sample holds some 60,000 clones; about 80% were observed only once. Together, the top ten hold about 3.7% of the sample. The meaning of the sample's time point label: about 28 days (+/-7) after the second vaccine dose. The input for sequencing was peripheral blood, taken 28 days after the second AZD1222 dose. The receptors originated from an adult who received the AZD1222 COVID-19 vaccine.

This chain uses TRBV11-3 with TRBJ2-3; D gene uncertain. The V end was cut by 4 bases, the J end by 0 bases, with 5 bases between. This CDR3 comprises 13 residues. Germline V CDR1 and CDR2: SGHNT, YENEEA. The CDR3, as DNA: TGTGCCAGCAGCTCTCCTAGCACAGATACGCAGTATTTT. It translates to CASSSPSTDTQYF.

The chain has TRBV2 and TRBJ1-1, with D possibly TRBD1 on 5 matching bases. Deletions cut 6 bases from V and 0 bases from J, with 14 bases between. Germline V gene data show CDR1 as SNHLY and CDR2 as FYNNEI. The length of the CDR3 is 15 residues. In nucleotides, the CDR3 is TGTGCCAGCAGCCGAGACAGATCAATGAACACTGAAGCTTTCTTT. Its translation is CASSRDRSMNTEAFF.

J is TRBJ2-4 and V is TRBV6-2 or TRBV6-3; D uncertain. V lost 6 bases, J lost 6 bases, and 15 bases lay in between. This CDR3 has 14 amino acids. Looked up from germline, CDR1 is MNHEY and CDR2 is SVGEGT. CDR3 loop: CASSDPTPINIQYF. The CDR3 bases are TGTGCCAGCAGCGACCCGACCCCAATAAACATTCAGTACTTC.

CDR3 sequence: CASSWIQGATDTQYF. Written as DNA, the CDR3 is TGCGCCAGCAGCTGGATACAGGGAGCCACAGATACGCAGTATTTT. The V gene is TRBV5-1, the J gene TRBJ2-3, with D tentatively TRBD1 (6 bases). Trimming removed 3 bases at V and 2 bases at J, with 13 bases between. There are 15 residues in the CDR3. Germline V gives CDR1 SGHRS, CDR2 YFSETQ.

The rearrangement joins TRBV7-2 to TRBJ1-1, with D perhaps matching TRBD1 (5 bases). Germline V gene data show CDR1 as SGHTA and CDR2 as FQGNSA. V was shortened by 1 base and J by 0 bases, with 9 bases between the two germline ends. The CDR3 totals 15 residues. The CDR3 DNA sequence: TGTGCCAGCAGCTTAGTTGGGGGAGTGAACACTGAAGCTTTCTTT. Translated, it gives CASSLVGGVNTEAFF.

This clone was seen a single time. The V and J genes are TRBV19 and TRBJ2-2; 9 nucleotides agree with TRBD2. The V gene end was trimmed by 10 bases and the J gene end by 6 bases; junction bases not matched to a gene: 9. The CDR3 length is 14 residues. Germline assignment: CDR1 LNHDA and CDR2 SQIVND (reference sequence). The CDR3 region is CAIGERGAAGELFF. In nucleotides, the CDR3 is TGTGCCATTGGGGAGCGGGGGGCCGCCGGGGAGCTGTTTTTT.

V usage is TRBV5-1 and J usage is TRBJ2-1; TRBD1 might be the D (6 bases). V dropped 5 bases and J dropped 6 bases, with 15 bases sitting between them. Germline V gives CDR1 SGHRS, CDR2 YFSETQ. The CDR3 length is 14 residues. In DNA form, the CDR3 reads TGCGCCAGCAGATCGGCGAGGGGGTCCAATGAGCAGTTCTTC. This sequence encodes CASRSARGSNEQFF.

CDR3 sequence (DNA): TGTGCCAGCAGCGGGGGGGCCTTAGCGGAGACCGGGGAGCTGTTTTTT. Amino acid sequence: CASSGGALAETGELFF. The chain couples TRBV27 to TRBJ2-2, with 8 bases identical to TRBD2. The CDR3 is 16 amino acids. Per germline, CDR1 MNHEY and CDR2 SMNVEV (reference sequence). The V gene end was trimmed by 6 bases and the J gene end by 5 bases; junction bases not matched to a gene: 11.

This clone showed up just once. The chain combines TRBV19 with TRBJ2-2; the match to TRBD2 covers 13 bases. The CDR3 has 17 amino acids. V lost 6 bases, J lost 6 bases, and 10 bases stayed unmatched. Germline-derived CDR1 and CDR2 are LNHDA and SQIVND (reference sequence). CDR3 DNA sequence: TGTGCCAGTAGCCTGGGACTAGCGGGACTCAGGTCCGGGGAGCTGTTTTTT. This translates into CASSLGLAGLRSGELFF.

This clone was observed a handful of times. V and J are TRBV28 and TRBJ2-5; no clear D. The CDR3 is 14 amino acids. The germline CDR1 and CDR2 sequences are MDHEN and SYDVKM. The ends were cut back, 5 bases at V and 3 bases at J, with 13 bases in the middle. The CDR3 here is CASSRFSRKETQYF. CDR3 sequence (DNA): TGTGCCAGCAGTAGGTTCTCGCGTAAAGAGACCCAGTACTTC.

The chain is built from TRBV6-1 and TRBJ1-2; D is perhaps TRBD1 (5 bases). Germline lookup yields CDR1 MNHNS and CDR2 SASEGT. This CDR3 contains 16 residues. Trimming took 0 bases from V and 3 from J, leaving 14 bases between them. CDR3 nucleotides: TGTGCCAGCAGTGAAGCTCACGGGACTCTGGACTATGGCTACACCTTC. It encodes CASSEAHGTLDYGYTF.

This clone was found once. The CDR3 DNA follows: TGCGCCAGCAGCTTGGACCAGCATGAGCAGTTCTTC. This encodes CASSLDQHEQFF. The rearrangement joins TRBV5-1 to TRBJ2-1, with D hard to call. The CDR3 consists of 12 residues. Germline CDR1 SGHRS, CDR2 YFSETQ. V was shortened by 0 bases and J by 8 bases, with 6 bases between the two germline ends.

V is TRBV7-2 and J is TRBJ1-5; D not certain. Germline V gives CDR1 SGHTA, CDR2 FQGNSA. The germline V and J ends were trimmed by 0 bases and 8 bases, with 8 bases remaining between them. The CDR3 is 13 amino acids. The CDR3 loop reads CASSLALREPQHF. The CDR3 DNA reads TGTGCCAGCAGCTTAGCGCTCCGGGAGCCCCAGCATTTT.

The chain uses TRBV12-3 or TRBV12-4 and TRBJ1-2; D not resolved. CDR3 size: 12 residues. V was pared by 5 bases and J by 3 bases, with 7 bases between. The CDR3 DNA is TGTGCCAGCAGTCCCCGTGACTATGGCTACACCTTC. Translation: CASSPRDYGYTF.

The chain is built from TRBV16 and TRBJ2-7; D may be TRBD1 (5 bases). Germline V gene sequence: CDR1 KGHSY, CDR2 FQNENV. Trimming removed 0 bases at V and 7 bases at J, with 7 bases between. This CDR3 region has 12 residues. The CDR3 nucleotides read TGTGCCAGCAGCCAATCAGGGGTGGAGCAGTACTTC. As protein: CASSQSGVEQYF. The complete variable domain, with remaining parts taken from reference TRBV16 and TRBJ2-7, reads GEEVAQTPKHLVRGEGQKAKLYCAPIKGHSYVFWYQQVLKNEFKFLISFQNENVFDETGMPKERFSAKCLPNSPCSLEIQATKLEDSAVYFCASSQSGVEQYFGPGTRLTVT.

The V gene is TRBV6-5, the J gene TRBJ1-2; D uncertain. Trimming left V 7 bases short and J 8 bases short, with 20 bases between. This CDR3 comprises 14 residues. The germline CDR1 and CDR2 sequences are MNHEY and SVGAGI. The CDR3 coding sequence is TGTGCCAGCACTCCTGTGGCAGCCACCCCGGGCTACACCTTC. Residues: CASTPVAATPGYTF.

This rearrangement joins TRBV11-3 to TRBJ2-5; 8 nucleotides align to TRBD1. CDR3 length: 14 residues. The junction had 3 bases not matched to a gene; V was cut back by 5 bases and J by 1 base. Per the germline V gene, CDR1 is SGHNT and CDR2 is YENEEA. The CDR3 coding sequence is TGTGCCAGCAGCGACGGGACAGGCCAAGAGACCCAGTACTTC. This encodes CASSDGTGQETQYF.

The chain combines TRBV2 with TRBJ1-1; perhaps TRBD1 as D (5 bases). The germline CDR1 and CDR2 sequences are SNHLY and FYNNEI. This CDR3 contains 15 residues. Trimming took off 7 bases at V and 4 bases at J, with 19 bases between the two ends. This CDR3 reads CASTQSSGWGTEAFF. The DNA for the CDR3 is TGTGCCAGCACTCAAAGCTCAGGGTGGGGCACTGAAGCTTTCTTT.

The CDR3 coding sequence is TGTGCCAGCAGCTTAGCTTACGCAGGCCAAGAGACCCAGTACTTC. Translating gives CASSLAYAGQETQYF. The chain has TRBV7-9 and TRBJ2-5; D not resolved. The germline gives CDR1 SEHNR, CDR2 FQNEAQ (reference sequence). This CDR3 spans 15 amino acids. Trimming removed 0 bases at V and 1 base at J, with 9 bases between.

This rearrangement joins TRBV2 to TRBJ2-5; the match to TRBD2 covers 9 bases. The germline CDR1 and CDR2 sequences are SNHLY and FYNNEI. J was trimmed by 4 bases and V by 7 bases; bases with no gene match: 10. The CDR3 covers 15 residues. CDR3 nucleotides: TGTGCCAGCAATGGAGGCGGGGGGGCCGCAGAGACCCAGTACTTC. Encoded protein: CASNGGGGAAETQYF.

The rearrangement joins TRBV11-2 to TRBJ2-1; perhaps TRBD1 as D (5 bases). From germline, CDR1 is SGHAT and CDR2 FQNNGV. This CDR3 is built from 15 residues. Trimming pared 5 bases from V and 0 bases from J, leaving 11 bases between. The CDR3 loop is CASSADTSSYNEQFF. CDR3 nucleotides: TGTGCCAGCAGCGCGGACACGAGCTCCTACAATGAGCAGTTCTTC.

The sample holds one count of this clone. The rearrangement links TRBV7-6 to TRBJ2-7, with 7 bases identical to TRBD1. Trimming took 8 bases from V and 0 from J; bases not matched to a gene: 7. Germline V gene sequence: CDR1 SGHVS, CDR2 FNYEAQ. The CDR3 runs 14 residues. The CDR3, as DNA: TGTGCCAGCGGAACCGGGACAGACTCCTACGAGCAGTACTTC. This gives the protein CASGTGTDSYEQYF.

The chain couples TRBV27 to TRBJ2-7, with unresolved D. Germline V gene lookup returns CDR1 MNHEY and CDR2 SMNVEV (reference sequence). Trimming left V 5 bases short and J 4 bases short, with 9 bases between. There are 12 residues in the CDR3. The CDR3 reads CASSARGYEQYF. The CDR3 DNA reads TGTGCCAGCAGTGCCCGTGGGTACGAGCAGTACTTC.

V and J are TRBV11-3 and TRBJ2-1, with 7 positions matching TRBD1. CDR3 length: 13 residues. Per germline, CDR1 SGHNT and CDR2 YENEEA. V shed 4 bases, J shed 9 bases, and the junction held 6 bases outside the gene matches. CDR3 protein: CASSSPTGAEQFF. CDR3 DNA sequence: TGTGCCAGCAGCTCCCCTACAGGGGCTGAGCAGTTCTTC.

The chain combines TRBV19 with TRBJ1-2; D is uncertain. V lost 3 bases, J lost 7 bases, and 15 bases lay in between. From germline, CDR1 is LNHDA and CDR2 SQIVND (reference sequence). The CDR3 sequence is 14 residues long. CDR3 nucleotide sequence: TGTGCCAGTAGTATCGGAGCAAGCTCTGGTGGCTACACCTTC. Encoded protein: CASSIGASSGGYTF.

The CDR3 DNA reads TGTGCCAGCAGCCGCGGACGGGATGGGGCCAACGTCCTGACTTTC. Amino acids: CASSRGRDGANVLTF. The chain uses TRBV6-2 or TRBV6-3 and TRBJ2-6, with D possibly matching TRBD2 (5 bases). The CDR3 sequence is 15 residues long. Trimming took 6 bases from V and 3 from J, leaving 12 bases between them. In germline, CDR1 is MNHEY, CDR2 SVGEGT.